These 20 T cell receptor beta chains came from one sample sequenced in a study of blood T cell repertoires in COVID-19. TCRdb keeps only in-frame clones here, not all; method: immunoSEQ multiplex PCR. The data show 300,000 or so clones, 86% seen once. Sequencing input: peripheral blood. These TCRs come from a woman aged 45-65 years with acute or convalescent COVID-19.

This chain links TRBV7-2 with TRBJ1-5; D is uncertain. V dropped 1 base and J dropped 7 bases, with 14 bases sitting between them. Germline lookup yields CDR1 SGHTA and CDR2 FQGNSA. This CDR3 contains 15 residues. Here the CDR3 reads CASSLGAGVTQPQHF. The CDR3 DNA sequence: TGTGCCAGCAGCTTAGGGGCCGGGGTCACCCAGCCCCAGCATTTT.

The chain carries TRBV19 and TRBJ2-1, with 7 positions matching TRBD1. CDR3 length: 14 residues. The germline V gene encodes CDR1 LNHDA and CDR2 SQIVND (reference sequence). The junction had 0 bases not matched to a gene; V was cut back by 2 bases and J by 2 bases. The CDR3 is CASSIQGAYNEQFF. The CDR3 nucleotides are TGTGCCAGTAGTATACAGGGGGCCTACAATGAGCAGTTCTTC.

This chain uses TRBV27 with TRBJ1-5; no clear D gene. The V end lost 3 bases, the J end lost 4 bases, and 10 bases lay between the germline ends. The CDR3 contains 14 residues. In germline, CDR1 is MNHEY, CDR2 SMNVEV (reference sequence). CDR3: CASSLRQLNQPQHF. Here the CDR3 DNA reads TGTGCCAGCAGTTTGAGGCAGCTAAATCAGCCCCAGCATTTT.

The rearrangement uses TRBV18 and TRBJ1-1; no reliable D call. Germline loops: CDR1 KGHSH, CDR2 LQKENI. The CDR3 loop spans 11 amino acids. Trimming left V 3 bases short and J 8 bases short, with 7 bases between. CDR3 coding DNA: TGTGCCAGCTCACCCTCTTTCGAAGCTTTCTTT. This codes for CASSPSFEAFF.

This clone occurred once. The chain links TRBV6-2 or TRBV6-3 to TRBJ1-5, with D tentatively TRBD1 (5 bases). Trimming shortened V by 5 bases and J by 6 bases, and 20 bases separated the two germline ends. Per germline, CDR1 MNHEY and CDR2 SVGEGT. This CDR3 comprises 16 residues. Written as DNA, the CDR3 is TGTGCCAGCAGTATTCCACAAGTGGGAAGGGGTCAGCCCCAGCATTTT. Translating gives CASSIPQVGRGQPQHF.

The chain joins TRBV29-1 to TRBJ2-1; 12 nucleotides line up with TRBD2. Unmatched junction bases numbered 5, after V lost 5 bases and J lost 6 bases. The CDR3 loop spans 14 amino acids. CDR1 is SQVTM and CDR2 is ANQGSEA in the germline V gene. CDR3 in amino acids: CSVLLAGGANEQFF. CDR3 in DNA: TGCAGCGTTCTCCTAGCGGGGGGGGCCAATGAGCAGTTCTTC.

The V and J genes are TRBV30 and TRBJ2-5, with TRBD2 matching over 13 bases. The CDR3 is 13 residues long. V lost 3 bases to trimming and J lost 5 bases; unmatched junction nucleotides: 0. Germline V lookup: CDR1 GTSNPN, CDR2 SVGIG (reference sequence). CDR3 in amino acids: CAWRLAGGETQYF. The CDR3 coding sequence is TGTGCCTGGAGACTAGCGGGAGGGGAGACCCAGTACTTC.

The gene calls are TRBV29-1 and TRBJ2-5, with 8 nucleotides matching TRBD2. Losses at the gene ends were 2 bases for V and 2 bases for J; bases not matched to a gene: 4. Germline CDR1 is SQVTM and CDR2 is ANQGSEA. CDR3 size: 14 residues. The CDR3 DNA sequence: TGCAGCGTTGAAAGCGGGAGCAGGCAAGAGACCCAGTACTTC. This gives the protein CSVESGSRQETQYF.

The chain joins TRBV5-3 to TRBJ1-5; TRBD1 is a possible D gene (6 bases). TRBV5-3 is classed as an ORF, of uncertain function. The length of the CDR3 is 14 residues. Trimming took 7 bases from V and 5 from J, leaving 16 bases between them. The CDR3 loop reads CARRYADSYQPQHF. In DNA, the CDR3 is TGTGCCAGACGATACGCGGACAGCTATCAGCCCCAGCATTTT.

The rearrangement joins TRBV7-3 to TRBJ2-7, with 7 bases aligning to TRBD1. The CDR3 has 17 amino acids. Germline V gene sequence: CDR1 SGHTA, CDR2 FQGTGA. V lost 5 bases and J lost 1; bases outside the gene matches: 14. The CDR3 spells CASSPGPLTGRSYEQYF. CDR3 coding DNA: TGTGCCAGCAGCCCAGGTCCTTTGACAGGGAGATCCTACGAGCAGTACTTC.

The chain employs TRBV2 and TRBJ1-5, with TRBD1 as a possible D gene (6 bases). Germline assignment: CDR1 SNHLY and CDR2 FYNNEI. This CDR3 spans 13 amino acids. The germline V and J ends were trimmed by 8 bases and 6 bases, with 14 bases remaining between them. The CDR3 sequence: CASAERGSQPQHF. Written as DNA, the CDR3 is TGTGCCAGCGCCGAAAGGGGGTCTCAGCCCCAGCATTTT.

The CDR3 DNA sequence: TGTGCCAGCAGGCAACGTGGACTAGCGGGAGGGACCTACGAGCAGTACTTC. It codes for CASRQRGLAGGTYEQYF. The chain combines TRBV5-8 with TRBJ2-7; the match to TRBD2 covers 15 bases. J gave up 2 bases and V 5 bases, and 8 bases lay outside the gene matches. Germline CDR1 and CDR2: SGHTS and YDEGEE. This CDR3 has 17 amino acids.

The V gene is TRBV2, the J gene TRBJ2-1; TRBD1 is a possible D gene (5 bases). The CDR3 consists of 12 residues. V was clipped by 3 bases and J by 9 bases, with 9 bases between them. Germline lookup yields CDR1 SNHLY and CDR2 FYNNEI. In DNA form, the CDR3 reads TGTGCCAGCAGTGATTGGGGCGGTGAGCAGTTCTTC. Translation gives CASSDWGGEQFF.

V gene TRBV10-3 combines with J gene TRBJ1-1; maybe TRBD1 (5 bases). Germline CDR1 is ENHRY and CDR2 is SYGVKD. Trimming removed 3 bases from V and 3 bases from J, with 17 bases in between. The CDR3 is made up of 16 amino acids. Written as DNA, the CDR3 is TGTGCCATCAGTGAAAACCGGGACGGGGAGGACACTGAAGCTTTCTTT. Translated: CAISENRDGEDTEAFF.

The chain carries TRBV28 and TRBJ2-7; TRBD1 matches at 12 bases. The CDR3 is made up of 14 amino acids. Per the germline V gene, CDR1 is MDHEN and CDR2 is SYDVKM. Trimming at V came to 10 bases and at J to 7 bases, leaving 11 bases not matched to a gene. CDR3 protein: CAIVGDRGRNEQYF. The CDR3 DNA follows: TGTGCCATCGTAGGGGACAGGGGGCGGAATGAGCAGTACTTC.

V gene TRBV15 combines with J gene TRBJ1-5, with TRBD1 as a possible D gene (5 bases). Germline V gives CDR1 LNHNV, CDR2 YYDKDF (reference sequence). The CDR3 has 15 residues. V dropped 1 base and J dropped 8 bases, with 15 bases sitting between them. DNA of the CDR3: TGTGCCACCAGCAGAGTTAGGAGGGGCGCGGAGCCCCAGCATTTT. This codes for CATSRVRRGAEPQHF.

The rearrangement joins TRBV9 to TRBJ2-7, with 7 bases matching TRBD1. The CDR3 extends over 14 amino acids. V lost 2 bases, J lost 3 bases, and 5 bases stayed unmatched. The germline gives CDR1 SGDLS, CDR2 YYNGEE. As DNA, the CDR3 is TGTGCCAGCAGCGTGGGACAGAGCTACTACGAGCAGTACTTC. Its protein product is CASSVGQSYYEQYF. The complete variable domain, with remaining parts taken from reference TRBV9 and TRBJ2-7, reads DSGVTQTPKHLITATGQRVTLRCSPRSGDLSVYWYQQSLDQGLQFLIQYYNGEERAKGNILERFSAQQFPDLHSELNLSSLELGDSALYFCASSVGQSYYEQYFGPGTRLTVT.

The CDR3 coding sequence is TGTGCCAGCAGCTTAAATCAGGGATATATCGACGAGCAGTACTTC. This translates into CASSLNQGYIDEQYF. The V call is TRBV11-2, the J call TRBJ2-7; D is perhaps TRBD1 (5 bases). The V and J ends lost 2 bases and 5 bases respectively, with 16 bases between them. From germline, CDR1 is SGHAT and CDR2 FQNNGV. This CDR3 region has 15 residues.

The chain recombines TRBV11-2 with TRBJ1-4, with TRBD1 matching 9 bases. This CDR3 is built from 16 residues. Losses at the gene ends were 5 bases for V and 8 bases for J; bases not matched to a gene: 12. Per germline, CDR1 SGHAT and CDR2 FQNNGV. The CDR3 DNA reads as TGTGCCAGCAGCACGGGACAGGGATCCGTTCTGGAAAAACTGTTTTTT. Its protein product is CASSTGQGSVLEKLFF. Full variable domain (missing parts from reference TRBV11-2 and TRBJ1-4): EAGVAQSPRYKIIEKRQSVAFWCNPISGHATLYWYQQILGQGPKLLIQFQNNGVVDDSQLPKDRFSAERLKGVDSTLKIQPAKLEDSAVYLCASSTGQGSVLEKLFFGSGTQLSVL.

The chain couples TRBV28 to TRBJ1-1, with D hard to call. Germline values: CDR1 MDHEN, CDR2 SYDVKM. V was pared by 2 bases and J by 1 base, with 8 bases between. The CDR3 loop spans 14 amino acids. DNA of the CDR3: TGTGCCAGCAGTTTAGTTGGCGGGAACACTGAAGCTTTCTTT. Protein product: CASSLVGGNTEAFF.